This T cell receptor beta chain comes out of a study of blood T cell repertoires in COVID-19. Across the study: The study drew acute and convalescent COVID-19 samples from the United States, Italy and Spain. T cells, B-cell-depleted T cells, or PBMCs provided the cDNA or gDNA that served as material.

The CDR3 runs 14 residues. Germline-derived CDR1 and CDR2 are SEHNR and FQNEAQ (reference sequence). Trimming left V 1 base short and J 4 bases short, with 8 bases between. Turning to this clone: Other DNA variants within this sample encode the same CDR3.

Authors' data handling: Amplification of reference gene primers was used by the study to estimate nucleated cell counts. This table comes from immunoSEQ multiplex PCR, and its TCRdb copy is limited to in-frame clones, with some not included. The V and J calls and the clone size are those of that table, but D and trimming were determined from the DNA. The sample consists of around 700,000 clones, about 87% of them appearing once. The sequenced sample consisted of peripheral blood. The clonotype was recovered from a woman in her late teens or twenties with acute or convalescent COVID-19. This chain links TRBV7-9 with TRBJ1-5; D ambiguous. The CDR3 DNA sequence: TGTGCCAGCAGCTTAGGGGGAGGTAATCAGCCCCAGCATTTT. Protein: CASSLGGGNQPQHF. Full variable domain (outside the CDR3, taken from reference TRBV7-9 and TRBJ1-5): DTGVSQNPRHKITKRGQNVTFRCDPISEHNRLYWYRQTLGQGPEFLTYFQNEAQLEKSRLLSDRFSAERPKGSFSTLEIQRTEQGDSAMYLCASSLGGGNQPQHFGDGTRLSIL.